The subject of this entry is one TCR beta chain. Its antigen remains unknown. The protocol was immunoSEQ multiplex PCR, while the TCRdb copy is restricted to in-frame clones and leaves out a portion. The data hold some 500,000 clones, with approximately 95% observed a single time. This entry is derived from a study of shared clonotypes between healthy human individuals. General observations from the study: Across several donors, naive CD4 shared roughly 5.2%, naive CD8 over 3%, memory CD4 more than 2%, memory CD8 over 0.3%.

CDR3 length equals 15 residues. V lost 5 bases to trimming and J lost 2 bases; unmatched junction nucleotides: 7. The germline gives CDR1 MDHEN, CDR2 SYDVKM. The sequencing sample was made of naive CD4+ T cells sorted from blood. Sample subset: CD45RA+ positively selected. V is TRBV28 and J is TRBJ2-7; 9 bases align to TRBD1. The sequence came from a woman in her twenties or thirties in good health. The CDR3 nucleotides are TGTGCCAGCAGTCCGCCGGGACAGGGAACCTACGAGCAGTACTTC. Its translation is CASSPPGQGTYEQYF.